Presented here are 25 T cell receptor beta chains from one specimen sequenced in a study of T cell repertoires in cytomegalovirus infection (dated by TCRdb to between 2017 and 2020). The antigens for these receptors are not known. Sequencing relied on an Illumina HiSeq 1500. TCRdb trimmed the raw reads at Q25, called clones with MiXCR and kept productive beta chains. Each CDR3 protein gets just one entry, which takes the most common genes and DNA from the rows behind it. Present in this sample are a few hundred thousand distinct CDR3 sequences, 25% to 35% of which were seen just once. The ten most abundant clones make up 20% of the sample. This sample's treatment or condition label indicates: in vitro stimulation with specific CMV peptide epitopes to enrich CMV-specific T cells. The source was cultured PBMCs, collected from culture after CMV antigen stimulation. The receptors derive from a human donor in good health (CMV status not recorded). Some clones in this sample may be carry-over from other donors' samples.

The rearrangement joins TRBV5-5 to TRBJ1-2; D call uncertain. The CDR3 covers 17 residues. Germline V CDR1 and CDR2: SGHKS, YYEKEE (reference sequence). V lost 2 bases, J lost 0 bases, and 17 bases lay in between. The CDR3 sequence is CASSLVVGAGANYGYTF. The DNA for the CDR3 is TGTGCCAGCAGCTTAGTAGTGGGTGCCGGGGCTAACTATGGCTACACCTTC.

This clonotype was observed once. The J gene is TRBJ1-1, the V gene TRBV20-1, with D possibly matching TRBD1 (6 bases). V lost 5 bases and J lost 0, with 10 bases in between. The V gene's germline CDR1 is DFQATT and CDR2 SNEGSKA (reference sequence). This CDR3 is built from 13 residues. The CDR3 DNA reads TGCAGTGCTCCGACAGGCTTGAACACTGAAGCTTTCTTT. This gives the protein CSAPTGLNTEAFF.

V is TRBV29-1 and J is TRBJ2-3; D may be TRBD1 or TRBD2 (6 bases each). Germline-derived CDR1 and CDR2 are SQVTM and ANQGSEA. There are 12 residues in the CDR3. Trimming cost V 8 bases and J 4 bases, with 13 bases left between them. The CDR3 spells CSWSGASDTQYF. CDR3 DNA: TGCAGCTGGTCGGGGGCCTCAGATACGCAGTATTTT.

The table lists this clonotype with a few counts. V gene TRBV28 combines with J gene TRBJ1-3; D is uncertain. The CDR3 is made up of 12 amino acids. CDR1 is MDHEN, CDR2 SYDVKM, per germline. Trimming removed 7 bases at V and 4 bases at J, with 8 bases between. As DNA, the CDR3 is TGTGCCAGCATCGCCCTGGGAAACACCATATATTTT. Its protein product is CASIALGNTIYF.

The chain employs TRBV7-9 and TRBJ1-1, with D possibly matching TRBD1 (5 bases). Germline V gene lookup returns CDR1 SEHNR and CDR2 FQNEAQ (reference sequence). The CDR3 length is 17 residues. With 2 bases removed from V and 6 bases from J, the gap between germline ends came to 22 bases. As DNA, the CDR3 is TGTGCCAGCAGCTTACCAACCGGGACCCCAGGAAAGGCTGAAGCTTTCTTT. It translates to CASSLPTGTPGKAEAFF. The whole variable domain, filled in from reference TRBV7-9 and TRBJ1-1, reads DTGVSQNPRHKITKRGQNVTFRCDPISEHNRLYWYRQTLGQGPEFLTYFQNEAQLEKSRLLSDRFSAERPKGSFSTLEIQRTEQGDSAMYLCASSLPTGTPGKAEAFFGQGTRLTVV.

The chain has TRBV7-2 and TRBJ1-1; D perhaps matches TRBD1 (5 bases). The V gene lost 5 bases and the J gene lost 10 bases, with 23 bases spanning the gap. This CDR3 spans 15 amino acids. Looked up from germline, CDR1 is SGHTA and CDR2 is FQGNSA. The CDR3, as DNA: TGTGCCAGCAGCCCAACCTCCGGGACGGCCCAGGGAGCTTTCTTT. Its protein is CASSPTSGTAQGAFF.

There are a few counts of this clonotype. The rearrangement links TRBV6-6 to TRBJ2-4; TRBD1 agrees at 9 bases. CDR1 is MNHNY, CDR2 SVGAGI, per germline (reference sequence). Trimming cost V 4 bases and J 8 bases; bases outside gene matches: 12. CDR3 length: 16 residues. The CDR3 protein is CASSSSLGQGRDIQYF. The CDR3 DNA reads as TGTGCCAGCAGTTCGTCATTGGGACAGGGACGGGACATTCAGTACTTC.

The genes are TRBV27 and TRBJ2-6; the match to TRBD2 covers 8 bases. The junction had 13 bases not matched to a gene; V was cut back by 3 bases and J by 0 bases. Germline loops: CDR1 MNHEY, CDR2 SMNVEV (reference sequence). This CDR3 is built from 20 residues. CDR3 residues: CASSLGYREGPLSGANVLTF. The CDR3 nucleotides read TGTGCCAGCAGTTTGGGCTATCGGGAGGGCCCCCTCTCTGGGGCCAACGTCCTGACTTTC.

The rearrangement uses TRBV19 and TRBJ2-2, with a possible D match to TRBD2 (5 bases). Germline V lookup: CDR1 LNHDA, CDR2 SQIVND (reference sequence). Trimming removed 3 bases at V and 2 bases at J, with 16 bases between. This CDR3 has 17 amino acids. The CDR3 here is CASSILRTYSNTGELFF. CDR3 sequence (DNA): TGTGCCAGTAGTATTCTCCGGACTTACTCAAACACCGGGGAGCTGTTTTTT.

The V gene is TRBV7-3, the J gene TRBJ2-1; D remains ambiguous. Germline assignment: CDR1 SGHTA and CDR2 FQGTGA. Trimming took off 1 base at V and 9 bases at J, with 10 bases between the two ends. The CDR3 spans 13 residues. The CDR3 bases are TGTGCCAGCAGCTTAAGAAGCGCTGGTGAGCAGTTCTTC. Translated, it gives CASSLRSAGEQFF.

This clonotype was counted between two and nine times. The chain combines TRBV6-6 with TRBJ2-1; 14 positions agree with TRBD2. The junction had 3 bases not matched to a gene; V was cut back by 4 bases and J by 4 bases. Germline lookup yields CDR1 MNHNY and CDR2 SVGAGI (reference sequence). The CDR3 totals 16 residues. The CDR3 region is CASSSWTSGGYNEQFF. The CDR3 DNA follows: TGTGCCAGCAGTTCCTGGACTAGCGGGGGGTACAATGAGCAGTTCTTC.

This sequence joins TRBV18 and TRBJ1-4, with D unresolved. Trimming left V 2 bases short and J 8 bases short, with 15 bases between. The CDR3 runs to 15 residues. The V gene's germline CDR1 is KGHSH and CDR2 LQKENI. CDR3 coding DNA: TGTGCCAGCTCACCAGAGCGACGCGGACGGGAAAAACTGTTTTTT. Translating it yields CASSPERRGREKLFF.

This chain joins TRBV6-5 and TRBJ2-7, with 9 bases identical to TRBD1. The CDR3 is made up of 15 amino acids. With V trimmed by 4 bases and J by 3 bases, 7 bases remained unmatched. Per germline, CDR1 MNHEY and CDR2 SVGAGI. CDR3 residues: CASSLKPGQGYEQYF. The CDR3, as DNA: TGTGCCAGCAGTTTAAAGCCGGGACAGGGCTACGAGCAGTACTTC.

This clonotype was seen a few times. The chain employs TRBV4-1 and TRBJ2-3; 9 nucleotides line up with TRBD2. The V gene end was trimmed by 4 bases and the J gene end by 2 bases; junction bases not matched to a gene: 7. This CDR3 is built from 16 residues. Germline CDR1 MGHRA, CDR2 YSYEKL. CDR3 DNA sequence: TGCGCCAGCAGCCGCGGACTAGCGTATTACACAGATACGCAGTATTTT. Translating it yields CASSRGLAYYTDTQYF.

CDR3 bases: TGTGCCAGCAGCCCCAAAGCCCGACAGGGCTGGGACGCCGGGGAGCTGTTTTTT. Translated: CASSPKARQGWDAGELFF. This rearrangement joins TRBV7-9 to TRBJ2-2, with 7 bases fitting TRBD1. The CDR3 sequence is 18 residues long. In germline, CDR1 is SEHNR, CDR2 FQNEAQ (reference sequence). Trimming at V came to 5 bases and at J to 6 bases, leaving 18 bases not matched to a gene.

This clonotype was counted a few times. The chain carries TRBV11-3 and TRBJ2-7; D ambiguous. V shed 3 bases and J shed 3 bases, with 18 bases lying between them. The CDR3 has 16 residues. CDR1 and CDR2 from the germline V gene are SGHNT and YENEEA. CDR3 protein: CASSLSGSLESYEQYF. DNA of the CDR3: TGTGCCAGCAGCTTGTCCGGTTCCTTGGAGAGCTACGAGCAGTACTTC.

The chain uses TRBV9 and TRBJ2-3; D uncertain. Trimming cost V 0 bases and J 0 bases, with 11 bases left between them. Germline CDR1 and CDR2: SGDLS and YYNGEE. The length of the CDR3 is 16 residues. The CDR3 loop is CASSVDLIGSTDTQYF. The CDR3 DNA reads TGTGCCAGCAGCGTAGACTTGATCGGGAGCACAGATACGCAGTATTTT. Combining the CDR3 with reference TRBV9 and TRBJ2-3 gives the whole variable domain DSGVTQTPKHLITATGQRVTLRCSPRSGDLSVYWYQQSLDQGLQFLIQYYNGEERAKGNILERFSAQQFPDLHSELNLSSLELGDSALYFCASSVDLIGSTDTQYFGPGTRLTVL.

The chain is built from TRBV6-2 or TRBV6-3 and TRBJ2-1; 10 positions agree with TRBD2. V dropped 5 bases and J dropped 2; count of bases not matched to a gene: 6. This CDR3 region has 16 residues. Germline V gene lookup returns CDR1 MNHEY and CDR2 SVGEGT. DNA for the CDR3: TGTGCCAGCAGTCTCCGAGCGGGAGGGCCCTACAATGAGCAGTTCTTC. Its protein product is CASSLRAGGPYNEQFF.

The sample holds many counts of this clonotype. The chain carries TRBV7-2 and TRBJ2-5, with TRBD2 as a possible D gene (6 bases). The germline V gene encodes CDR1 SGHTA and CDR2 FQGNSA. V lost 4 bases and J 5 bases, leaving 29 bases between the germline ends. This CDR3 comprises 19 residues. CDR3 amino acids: CASSSPVGGGNNFWETQYF. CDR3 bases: TGTGCCAGCAGCTCCCCTGTGGGTGGAGGGAACAATTTCTGGGAGACCCAGTACTTC.

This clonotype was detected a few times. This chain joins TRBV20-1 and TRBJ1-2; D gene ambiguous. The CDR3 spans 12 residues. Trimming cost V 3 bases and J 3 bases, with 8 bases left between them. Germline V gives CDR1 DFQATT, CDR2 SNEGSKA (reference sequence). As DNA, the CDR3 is TGCAGTGCTAGGGCCGCGGACTATGGCTACACCTTC. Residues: CSARAADYGYTF.

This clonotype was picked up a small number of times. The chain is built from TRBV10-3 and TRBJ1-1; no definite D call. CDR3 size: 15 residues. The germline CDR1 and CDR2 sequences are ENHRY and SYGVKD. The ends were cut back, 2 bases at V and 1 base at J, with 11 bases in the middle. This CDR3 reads CAISENTRPNTEAFF. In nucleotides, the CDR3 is TGTGCCATCAGTGAGAACACCCGCCCGAACACTGAAGCTTTCTTT.

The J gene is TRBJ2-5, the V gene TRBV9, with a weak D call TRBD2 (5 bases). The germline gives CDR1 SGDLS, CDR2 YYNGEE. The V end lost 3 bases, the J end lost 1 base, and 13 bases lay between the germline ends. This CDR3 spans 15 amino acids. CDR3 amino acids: CASSGIASSQETQYF. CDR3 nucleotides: TGTGCCAGCAGCGGAATAGCGTCGAGCCAAGAGACCCAGTACTTC.

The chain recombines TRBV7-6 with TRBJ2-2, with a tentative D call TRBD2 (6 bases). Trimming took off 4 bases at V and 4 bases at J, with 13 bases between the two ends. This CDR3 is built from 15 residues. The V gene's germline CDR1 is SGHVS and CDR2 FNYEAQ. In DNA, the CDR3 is TGTGCCAGCAGCTCGGAGGGGAGGACCACCGGGGAGCTGTTTTTT. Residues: CASSSEGRTTGELFF. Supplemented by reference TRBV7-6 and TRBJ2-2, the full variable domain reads GAGVSQSPRYKVTKRGQDVALRCDPISGHVSLYWYRQALGQGPEFLTYFNYEAQQDKSGLPNDRFSAERPEGSISTLTIQRTEQRDSAMYRCASSSEGRTTGELFFGEGSRLTVL.

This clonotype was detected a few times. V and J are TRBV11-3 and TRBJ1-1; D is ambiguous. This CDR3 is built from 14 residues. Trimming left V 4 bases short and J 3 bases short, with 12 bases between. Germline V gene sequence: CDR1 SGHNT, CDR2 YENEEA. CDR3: CASSSRRGDTEAFF. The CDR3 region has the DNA TGTGCCAGCAGCTCCCGGCGTGGGGACACTGAAGCTTTCTTT.

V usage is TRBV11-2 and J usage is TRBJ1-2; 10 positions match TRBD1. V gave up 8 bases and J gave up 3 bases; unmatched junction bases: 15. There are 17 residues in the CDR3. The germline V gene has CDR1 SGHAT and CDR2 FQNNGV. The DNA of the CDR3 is TGTGCCAGCCGCCGAGTGGGACAGGGGACCAGGGACTATGGCTACACCTTC. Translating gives CASRRVGQGTRDYGYTF.